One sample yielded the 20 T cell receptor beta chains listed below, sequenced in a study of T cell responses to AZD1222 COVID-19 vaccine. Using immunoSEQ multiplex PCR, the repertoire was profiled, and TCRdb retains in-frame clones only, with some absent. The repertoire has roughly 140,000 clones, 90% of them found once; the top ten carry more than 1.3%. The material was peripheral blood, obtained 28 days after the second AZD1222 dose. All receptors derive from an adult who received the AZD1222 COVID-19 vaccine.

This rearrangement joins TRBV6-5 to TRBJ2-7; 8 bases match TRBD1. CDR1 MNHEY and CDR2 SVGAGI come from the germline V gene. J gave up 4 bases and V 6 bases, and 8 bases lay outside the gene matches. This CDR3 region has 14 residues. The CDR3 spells CASRNTGGIYEQYF. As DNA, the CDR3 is TGTGCCAGCAGGAATACAGGGGGGATATACGAGCAGTACTTC.

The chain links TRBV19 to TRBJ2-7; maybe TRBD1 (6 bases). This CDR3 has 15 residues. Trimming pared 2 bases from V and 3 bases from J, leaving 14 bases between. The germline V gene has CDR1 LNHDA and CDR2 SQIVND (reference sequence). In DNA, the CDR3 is TGTGCCAGTAGTATACCAGGAGAGGGGGTCTACGAGCAGTACTTC. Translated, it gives CASSIPGEGVYEQYF.

CDR3 sequence: CASSLSEGSSYNSPLHF. The DNA for the CDR3 is TGCGCCAGCAGCTTGAGTGAAGGGAGCTCCTATAATTCACCCCTCCACTTT. V gene TRBV5-1 combines with J gene TRBJ1-6; D is undetermined. The CDR3 is 17 amino acids. V was pared by 1 base and J by 0 bases, with 11 bases between. The germline V gene encodes CDR1 SGHRS and CDR2 YFSETQ.

As DNA, the CDR3 is TGTGCCAGCAGCTTTGGACTAGGCTCCTACAATGAGCAGTTCTTC. It yields the protein CASSFGLGSYNEQFF. The chain combines TRBV11-1 with TRBJ2-1; 7 positions agree with TRBD2. Germline lookup yields CDR1 SGHAT and CDR2 FQDESV (reference sequence). The junction had 2 bases not matched to a gene; V was cut back by 3 bases and J by 0 bases. CDR3 length: 15 amino acids.

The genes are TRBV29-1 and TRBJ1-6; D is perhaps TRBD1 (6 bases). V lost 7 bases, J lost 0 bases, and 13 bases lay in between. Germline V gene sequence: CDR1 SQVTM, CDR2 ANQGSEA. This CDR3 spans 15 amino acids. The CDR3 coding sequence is TGCAGCGGGGCAGGGGCGAGCTCCTATAATTCACCCCTCCACTTT. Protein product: CSGAGASSYNSPLHF.

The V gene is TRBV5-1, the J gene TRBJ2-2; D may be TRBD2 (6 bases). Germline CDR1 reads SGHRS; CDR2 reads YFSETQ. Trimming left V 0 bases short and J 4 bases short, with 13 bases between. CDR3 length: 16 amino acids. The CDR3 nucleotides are TGCGCCAGCAGCTTGGAAAACGGGGGTTCCACCGGGGAGCTGTTTTTT. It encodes CASSLENGGSTGELFF. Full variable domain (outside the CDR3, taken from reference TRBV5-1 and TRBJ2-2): KAGVTQTPRYLIKTRGQQVTLSCSPISGHRSVSWYQQTPGQGLQFLFEYFSETQRNKGNFPGRFSGRQFSNSRSEMNVSTLELGDSALYLCASSLENGGSTGELFFGEGSRLTVL.

Here the CDR3 DNA reads TGTGCCTGGACCCTTTTAACCGGGGCACCCAATTCACCCCTCCACTTT. As protein: CAWTLLTGAPNSPLHF. This chain links TRBV30 with TRBJ1-6; possible D gene TRBD1, 5 bases. CDR1 and CDR2 from the germline V gene are GTSNPN and SVGIG (reference sequence). V shed 4 bases and J shed 7 bases, with 20 bases lying between them. CDR3 length: 16 residues. Combining the CDR3 with reference TRBV30 and TRBJ1-6 gives the whole variable domain SQTIHQWPATLVQPVGSPLSLECTVEGTSNPNLYWYRQAAGRGLQLLFYSVGIGQISSEVPQNLSASRPQDRQFILSSKKLLLSDSGFYLCAWTLLTGAPNSPLHFGNGTRLTVT.

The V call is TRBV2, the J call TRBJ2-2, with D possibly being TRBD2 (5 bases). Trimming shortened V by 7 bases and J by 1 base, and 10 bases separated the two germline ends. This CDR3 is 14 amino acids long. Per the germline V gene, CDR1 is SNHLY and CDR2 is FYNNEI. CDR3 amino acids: CASKIRENTGELFF. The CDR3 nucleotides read TGTGCCAGCAAAATACGGGAGAACACCGGGGAGCTGTTTTTT.

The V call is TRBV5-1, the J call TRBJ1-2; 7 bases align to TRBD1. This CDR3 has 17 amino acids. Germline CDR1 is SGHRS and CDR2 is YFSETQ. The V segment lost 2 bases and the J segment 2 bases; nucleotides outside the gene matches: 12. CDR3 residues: CASSLTGTVNPNYGYTF. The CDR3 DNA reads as TGCGCCAGCAGCTTAACCGGGACAGTGAACCCAAACTATGGCTACACCTTC. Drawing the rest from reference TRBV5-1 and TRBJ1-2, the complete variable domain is KAGVTQTPRYLIKTRGQQVTLSCSPISGHRSVSWYQQTPGQGLQFLFEYFSETQRNKGNFPGRFSGRQFSNSRSEMNVSTLELGDSALYLCASSLTGTVNPNYGYTFGSGTRLTVV.

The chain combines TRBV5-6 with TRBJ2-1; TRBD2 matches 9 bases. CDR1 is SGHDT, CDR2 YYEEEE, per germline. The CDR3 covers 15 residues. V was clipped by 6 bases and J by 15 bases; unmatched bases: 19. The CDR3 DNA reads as TGTGCCAGCACCCCCCAACGGCTAGCGGGACCCTCCCGGTTCTTC. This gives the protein CASTPQRLAGPSRFF.

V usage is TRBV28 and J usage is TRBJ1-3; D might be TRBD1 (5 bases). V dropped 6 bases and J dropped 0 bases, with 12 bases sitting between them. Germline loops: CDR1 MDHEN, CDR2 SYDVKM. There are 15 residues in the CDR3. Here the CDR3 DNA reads TGTGCCAGCAGCGACAGACAGACCTCTGGAAACACCATATATTTT. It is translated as CASSDRQTSGNTIYF.

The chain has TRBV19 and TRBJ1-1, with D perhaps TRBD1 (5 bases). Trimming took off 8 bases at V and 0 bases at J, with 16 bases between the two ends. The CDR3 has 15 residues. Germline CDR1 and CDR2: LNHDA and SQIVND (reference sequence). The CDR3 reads CASHLRAGMNTEAFF. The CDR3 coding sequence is TGTGCCAGTCACCTCCGGGCAGGGATGAACACTGAAGCTTTCTTT.

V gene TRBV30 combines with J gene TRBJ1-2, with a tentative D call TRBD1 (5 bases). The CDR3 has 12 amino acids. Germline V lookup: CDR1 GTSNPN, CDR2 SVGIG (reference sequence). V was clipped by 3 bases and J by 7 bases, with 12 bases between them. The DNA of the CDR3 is TGTGCCTGGAGGTGGGGGAGAGGTGGCTACACCTTC. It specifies CAWRWGRGGYTF.

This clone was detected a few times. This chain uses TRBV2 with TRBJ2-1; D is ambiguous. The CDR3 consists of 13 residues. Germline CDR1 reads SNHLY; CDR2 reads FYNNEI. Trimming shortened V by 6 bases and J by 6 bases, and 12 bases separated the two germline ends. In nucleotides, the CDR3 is TGTGCCAGCAGACCGGCAGCTACCAATGAGCAGTTCTTC. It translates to CASRPAATNEQFF.

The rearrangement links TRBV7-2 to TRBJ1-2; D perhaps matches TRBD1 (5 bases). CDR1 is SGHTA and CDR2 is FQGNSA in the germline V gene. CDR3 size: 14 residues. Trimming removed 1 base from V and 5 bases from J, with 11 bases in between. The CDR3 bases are TGTGCCAGCAGCTTAGTTGGGACCACTTATGGCTACACCTTC. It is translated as CASSLVGTTYGYTF.

The CDR3: CASNRLWGENEQFF. CDR3 coding DNA: TGTGCCAGCAACCGACTTTGGGGAGAGAATGAGCAGTTCTTC. The chain uses TRBV2 and TRBJ2-1, with D possibly TRBD2 on 5 matching bases. In germline, CDR1 is SNHLY, CDR2 FYNNEI. V was shortened by 7 bases and J by 7 bases, with 17 bases between the two germline ends. CDR3 size: 14 residues.

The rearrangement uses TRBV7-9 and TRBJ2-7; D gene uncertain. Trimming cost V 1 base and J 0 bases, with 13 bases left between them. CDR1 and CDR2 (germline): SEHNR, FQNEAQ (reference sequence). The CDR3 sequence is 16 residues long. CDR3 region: CASSLGFDGYSYEQYF. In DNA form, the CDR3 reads TGTGCCAGCAGCTTAGGGTTCGACGGATACTCCTACGAGCAGTACTTC.

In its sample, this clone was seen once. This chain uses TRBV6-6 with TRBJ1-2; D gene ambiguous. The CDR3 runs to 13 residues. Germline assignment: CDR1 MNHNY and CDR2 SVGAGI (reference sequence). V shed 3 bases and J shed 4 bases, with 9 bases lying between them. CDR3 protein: CASSYERPYGYTF. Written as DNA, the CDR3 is TGTGCCAGCAGTTATGAGCGGCCCTATGGCTACACCTTC.

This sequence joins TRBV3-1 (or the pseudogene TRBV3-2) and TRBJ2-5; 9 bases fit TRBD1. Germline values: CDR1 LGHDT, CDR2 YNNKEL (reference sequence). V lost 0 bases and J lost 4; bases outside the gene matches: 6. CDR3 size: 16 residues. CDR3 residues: CASSQDMGQGAETQYF. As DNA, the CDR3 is TGTGCCAGCAGCCAAGATATGGGACAGGGTGCAGAGACCCAGTACTTC.

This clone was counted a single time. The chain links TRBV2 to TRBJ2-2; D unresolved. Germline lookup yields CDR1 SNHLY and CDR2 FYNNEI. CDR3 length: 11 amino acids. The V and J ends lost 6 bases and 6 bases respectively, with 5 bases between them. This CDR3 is CASRLPGELFF. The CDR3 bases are TGTGCCAGCAGGCTCCCCGGGGAGCTGTTTTTT.